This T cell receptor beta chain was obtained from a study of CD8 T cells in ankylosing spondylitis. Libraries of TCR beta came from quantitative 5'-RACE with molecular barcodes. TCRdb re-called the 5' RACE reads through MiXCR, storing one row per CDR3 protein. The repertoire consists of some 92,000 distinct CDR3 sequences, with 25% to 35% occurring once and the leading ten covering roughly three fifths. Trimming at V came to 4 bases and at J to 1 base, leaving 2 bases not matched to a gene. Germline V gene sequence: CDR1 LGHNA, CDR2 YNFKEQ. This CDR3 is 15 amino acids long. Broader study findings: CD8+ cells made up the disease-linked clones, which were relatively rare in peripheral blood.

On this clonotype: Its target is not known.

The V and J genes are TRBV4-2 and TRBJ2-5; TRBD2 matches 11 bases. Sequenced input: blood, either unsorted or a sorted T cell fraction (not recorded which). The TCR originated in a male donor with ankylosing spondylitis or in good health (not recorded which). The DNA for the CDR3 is TGTGCCAGCAGCCGCGGGACTAGCGGCCAAGAGACCCAGTACTTC. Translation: CASSRGTSGQETQYF.